A selection of T cell receptor beta chains follows, all from one sample in a study of cytomegalovirus exposure and HLA in healthy donors. Only in-frame clones appear in the TCRdb table, and some are missing; sequencing was by immunoSEQ multiplex PCR. The sample carries about 120,000 clones, around 90% recorded once. Sequenced input: PBMCs. These receptors were obtained from a woman under 30 in good health and CMV-seronegative. Each CDR3 is given with its conserved first and last residue. D genes are given only for firm matches. Where a row states a size, it is once, few, many or the class of an expanded clone; other rows omit it.

V	J	size	D	CDR3	DNA
TRBV7-9	TRBJ2-7	-	TRBD1	CASSPAPGRDRAYEQYF	TGTGCCAGCAGCCCCGCCCCTGGCCGGGACAGGGCGTACGAGCAGTACTTC
TRBV28	TRBJ1-4	-	-	CASSESGGGGKLFF	TGTGCCAGCAGTGAATCCGGGGGGGGTGGAAAACTGTTTTTT
TRBV10-3	TRBJ2-7	once	TRBD2	CAISDPGLAGSSYEQYF	TGTGCCATCAGTGACCCGGGACTAGCGGGGAGCTCCTACGAGCAGTACTTC
TRBV13	TRBJ2-7	-	TRBD2	CASSLVTSGVFYEQYF	TGTGCCAGCAGCTTAGTGACTAGCGGGGTCTTTTACGAGCAGTACTTC
TRBV9	TRBJ2-7	-	-	CASSVANSFHEQYF	TGTGCCAGCAGCGTAGCGAACAGCTTCCACGAGCAGTACTTC
TRBV10-3	TRBJ2-7	once	TRBD1	CAIRPTGGRYEQYF	TGTGCCATCAGACCGACAGGGGGTAGGTACGAGCAGTACTTC
TRBV7-9	TRBJ2-7	-	TRBD1	CASSLVDRGYEQYF	TGTGCCAGCAGCTTAGTAGACAGGGGTTACGAGCAGTACTTC
TRBV6-1	TRBJ2-7	-	-	CASVGTLNYEQYF	TGTGCCAGTGTGGGGACACTAAACTACGAGCAGTACTTC
TRBV6-5	TRBJ1-3	-	TRBD1	CASSDRGRNTIYF	TGTGCCAGCAGCGACAGGGGGCGAAACACCATATATTTT
TRBV2	TRBJ1-2	-	TRBD1	CASSGTGMGNYGYTF	TGTGCCAGCAGTGGGACAGGAATGGGCAACTATGGCTACACCTTC
TRBV30	TRBJ2-2	-	-	CAWSERDFYTGELFF	TGTGCCTGGAGTGAAAGGGACTTCTACACCGGGGAGCTGTTTTTT
TRBV11-2	TRBJ2-6	-	-	CASSFPRGANSGANVLTF	TGTGCCAGCAGCTTCCCCCGGGGGGCAAACTCTGGGGCCAACGTCCTGACTTTC
TRBV4-1	TRBJ2-6	-	TRBD1	CASSHGTAVAGANVLTF	TGCGCCAGCAGCCACGGGACAGCCGTAGCTGGGGCCAACGTCCTGACTTTC
TRBV6-5	TRBJ1-3	-	-	CASSYATGAGNTIYF	TGTGCCAGCAGTTACGCCACAGGAGCTGGAAACACCATATATTTT